The T cell receptor (beta chain) under discussion was sequenced for a study of blood T cell repertoires in COVID-19. Overall study context: PBMCs, B-cell-depleted T cells, or T cells were the source of the cDNA or gDNA that made up the material.

The CDR3 has 16 residues. Losses at the gene ends were 4 bases for V and 5 bases for J; bases not matched to a gene: 13. The V gene's germline CDR1 is SGHKS and CDR2 YYEKEE (reference sequence). Profiling relied on immunoSEQ multiplex PCR, and the TCRdb table lists in-frame clones only, not all of them. The repertoire holds some 370,000 clones, with roughly four fifths as singletons. Self-reported history from a screening survey and questionnaire set each donor's cohort. The sequence came from a woman between 45 and 60 years old who had recovered from COVID-19. The sample comprised PBMCs or T cells enriched from blood (not recorded which). The rearrangement uses TRBV5-5 and TRBJ2-3; 7 bases are a match to TRBD2. The chain's CDR3 is CASSPVSGRAGDTQYF. The CDR3 DNA reads TGTGCCAGCAGCCCCGTTAGTGGGAGGGCAGGAGATACGCAGTATTTT.